These 7 T cell receptor beta chains share one sample of origin, sequenced in a study of T cell responses to AZD1222 COVID-19 vaccine. Data came from immunoSEQ multiplex PCR; TCRdb stores just in-frame clones and leaves some out. The sample includes under 200,000 clones, roughly 92% of them seen just once. Specimen: peripheral blood, collected on day 0 of AZD1222 vaccination. Receptors originate from an adult in good health.

The genes are TRBV5-4 and TRBJ2-3; D is ambiguous. The germline V gene has CDR1 SGHNT and CDR2 YYREEE (reference sequence). CDR3 length: 12 residues. Deletions cut 2 bases from V and 6 bases from J, with 7 bases between. The CDR3 sequence is CASSFFMDTQYF. The CDR3, as DNA: TGTGCCAGCAGCTTCTTTATGGATACGCAGTATTTT.

The V gene is TRBV6-4, the J gene TRBJ2-7; D may be TRBD1 or TRBD2 (6 bases each). V shed 3 bases and J shed 3 bases, with 9 bases lying between them. Germline V gene lookup returns CDR1 MRHNA and CDR2 SNTAGT. CDR3 size: 13 residues. In nucleotides, the CDR3 is TGTGCCAGCAGTGAAGAGGGGGGCTACGAGCAGTACTTC. This codes for CASSEEGGYEQYF.

The chain couples TRBV18 to TRBJ1-1; D ambiguous. Trimming removed 2 bases at V and 1 base at J, with 11 bases between. CDR3 length: 15 amino acids. From germline, CDR1 is KGHSH and CDR2 LQKENI. CDR3 loop: CASSPNSPANTEAFF. The CDR3 DNA sequence: TGTGCCAGCTCACCAAATTCACCGGCGAACACTGAAGCTTTCTTT.

The rearrangement links TRBV5-4 to TRBJ2-1, with D perhaps matching TRBD1 or TRBD2 (6 bases each). Germline V gene sequence: CDR1 SGHNT, CDR2 YYREEE (reference sequence). V gave up 7 bases and J gave up 2 bases, with 10 bases separating them. The CDR3 runs to 13 residues. CDR3 residues: CASSGAAYNEQFF. The DNA of the CDR3 is TGTGCCAGCTCGGGGGCGGCCTACAATGAGCAGTTCTTC. Full variable domain (remainder filled in from reference TRBV5-4 and TRBJ2-1): ETGVTQSPTHLIKTRGQQVTLRCSSQSGHNTVSWYQQALGQGPQFIFQYYREEENGRGNFPPRFSGLQFPNYSSELNVNALELDDSALYLCASSGAAYNEQFFGPGTRLTVL.

The chain links TRBV29-1 to TRBJ1-2; D remains ambiguous. The CDR3 length is 13 residues. The germline V and J ends were trimmed by 5 bases and 3 bases, with 13 bases remaining between them. Germline CDR1 reads SQVTM; CDR2 reads ANQGSEA. The CDR3 sequence: CSVHSGGDYGYTF. The CDR3 DNA is TGCAGCGTTCATTCCGGCGGGGACTATGGCTACACCTTC.

This clone showed up just a few times. The sample contains more than one DNA sequence encoding this CDR3. The chain uses TRBV7-3 and TRBJ2-1, with 7 positions matching TRBD1. Germline CDR1 reads SGHTA; CDR2 reads FQGTGA. The CDR3 runs 13 residues. The V segment lost 5 bases and the J segment 4 bases; nucleotides outside the gene matches: 2. The CDR3 sequence is CASSTTGYNEQFF. DNA of the CDR3: TGTGCCAGCAGCACGACAGGGTACAATGAGCAGTTCTTC.

The chain combines TRBV11-1 with TRBJ1-2, with TRBD1 matching 8 bases. CDR3 size: 14 residues. Germline values: CDR1 SGHAT, CDR2 FQDESV (reference sequence). The junction had 4 bases not matched to a gene; V was cut back by 4 bases and J by 3 bases. CDR3 DNA sequence: TGTGCCAGCAGCTCTACAGGGGGATACTATGGCTACACCTTC. It translates to CASSSTGGYYGYTF.